This TCR beta chain was identified during a study of vaccination and CD4 T cells after COVID-19. Study-wide background: Comprising six males and four females, the convalescent participants counted two Hispanic individuals among them. Overlapping peptides of the spike proteins of SARS-CoV-2, HCoV-NL63, HCoV-OC43 and HCoV-229E were used for cell stimulation. Study observations and caveats: In convalescent patients, a median roughly 86% of reactive clones appeared only post-vaccination.

This clonotype was detected only a few times. The antigen is unknown. The Oncomine TCR Beta short-read assay sequenced DNA from cultured CD4+ T cells. A single record per CDR3 protein comes from TCRdb applying MiXCR to the PCR reads. Of 15,000 or so distinct CDR3 sequences in the sample, 52% were seen once. The treatment: roughly ten-day PBMC culture with coronavirus spike peptide pools or control peptides (ViraFEST assay). ViraFEST used peptide pools to expand antigen-specific T cells and subsequently sequenced their TCRs. V lost 7 bases and J 9 bases, leaving 15 bases between the germline ends. Germline-derived CDR1 and CDR2 are SQVTM and ANQGSEA. This CDR3 is built from 11 residues.

The sample consisted of CD4+ T cells from blood, cultured in vitro. The rearrangement links TRBV29-1 to TRBJ1-1, with D perhaps matching TRBD1 (6 bases). The origin of this receptor is a human donor who had recovered from COVID-19. The CDR3 loop reads CSASTGLQAFF. The CDR3 DNA reads TGCAGCGCGTCGACAGGCTTACAAGCTTTCTTT.